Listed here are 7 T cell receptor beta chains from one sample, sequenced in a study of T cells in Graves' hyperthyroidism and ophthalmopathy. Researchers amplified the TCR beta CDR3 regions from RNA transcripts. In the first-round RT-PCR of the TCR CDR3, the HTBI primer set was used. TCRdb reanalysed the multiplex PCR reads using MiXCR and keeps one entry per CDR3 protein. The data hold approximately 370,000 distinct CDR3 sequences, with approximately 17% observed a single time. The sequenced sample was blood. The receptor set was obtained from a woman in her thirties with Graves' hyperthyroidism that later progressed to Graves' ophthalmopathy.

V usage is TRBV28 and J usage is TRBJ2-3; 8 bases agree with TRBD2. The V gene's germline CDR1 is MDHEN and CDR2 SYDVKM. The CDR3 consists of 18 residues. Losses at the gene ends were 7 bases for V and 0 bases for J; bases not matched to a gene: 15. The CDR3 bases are TGTGCCAGCATTAATACCGACGGGGGGGCCTATAGCACAGATACGCAGTATTTT. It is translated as CASINTDGGAYSTDTQYF.

In DNA form, the CDR3 reads TGCGCCAGCAGCTTGGGGCGGGGGTATGAGCAGTTCTTC. Translating gives CASSLGRGYEQFF. The chain uses TRBV5-1 and TRBJ2-1; 7 bases agree with TRBD2. V was clipped by 0 bases and J by 8 bases; unmatched bases: 2. Germline-derived CDR1 and CDR2 are SGHRS and YFSETQ. The CDR3 is 13 residues long.

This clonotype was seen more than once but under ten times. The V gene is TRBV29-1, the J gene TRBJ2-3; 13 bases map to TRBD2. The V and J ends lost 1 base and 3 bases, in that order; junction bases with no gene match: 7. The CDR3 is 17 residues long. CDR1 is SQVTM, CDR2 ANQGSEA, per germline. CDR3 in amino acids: CSVEVGLAGEGTDTQYF. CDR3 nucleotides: TGCAGCGTTGAAGTAGGACTAGCGGGGGAGGGGACAGATACGCAGTATTTT.

CDR3 in DNA: TGTGCCAGCAGCCGGGTAGAGGAGACCCAGTACTTC. Its translation: CASSRVEETQYF. The chain is built from TRBV2 and TRBJ2-5, with no clear D. V was cut by 6 bases and J by 5 bases, with 10 bases left in between. This CDR3 is 12 amino acids long. Germline CDR1 is SNHLY and CDR2 is FYNNEI.

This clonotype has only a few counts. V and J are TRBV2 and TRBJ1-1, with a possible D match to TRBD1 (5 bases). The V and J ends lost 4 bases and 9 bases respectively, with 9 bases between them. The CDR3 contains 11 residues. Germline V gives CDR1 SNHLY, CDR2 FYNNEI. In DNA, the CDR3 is TGTGCCAGCAGTGTAGGGGAAAAAGCTTTCTTT. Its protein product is CASSVGEKAFF. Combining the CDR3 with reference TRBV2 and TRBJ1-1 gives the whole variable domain EPEVTQTPSHQVTQMGQEVILRCVPISNHLYFYWYRQILGQKVEFLVSFYNNEISEKSEIFDDQFSVERPDGSNFTLKIRSTKLEDSAMYFCASSVGEKAFFGQGTRLTVV.

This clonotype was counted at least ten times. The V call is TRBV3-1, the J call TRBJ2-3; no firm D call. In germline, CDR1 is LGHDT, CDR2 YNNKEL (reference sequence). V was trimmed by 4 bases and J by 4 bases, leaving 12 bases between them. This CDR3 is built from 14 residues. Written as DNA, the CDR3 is TGTGCCAGCAGCCCCACCAACCAGGCAGATACGCAGTATTTT. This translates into CASSPTNQADTQYF.

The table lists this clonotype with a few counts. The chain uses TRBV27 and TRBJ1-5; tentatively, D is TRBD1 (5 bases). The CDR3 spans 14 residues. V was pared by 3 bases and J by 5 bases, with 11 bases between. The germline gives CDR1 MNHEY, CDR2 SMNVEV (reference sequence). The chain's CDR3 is CASSFWGVYQPQHF. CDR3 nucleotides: TGTGCCAGCAGTTTTTGGGGGGTGTATCAGCCCCAGCATTTT.